This TCR beta chain originates from a study of blood T cell repertoires in COVID-19. Study-wide background: Italy, Spain and the United States were the sources of the convalescent and acute COVID-19 samples.

The CDR3 loop spans 14 amino acids. Trimming cost V 6 bases and J 1 base, with 12 bases left between them. From germline, CDR1 is MDHEN and CDR2 SYDVKM. In the original workflow: Researchers report that nucleated cell counts were estimated from reference gene primer amplification. Profiled with immunoSEQ multiplex PCR; TCRdb holds only in-frame clones, not every one. That table furnishes V, J and clone size, whereas the DNA furnished D and trimming. Here the sample spans roughly 200,000 clones, 80% to 85% being singletons. The genes are TRBV28 and TRBJ1-1, with a weak D call TRBD1 (6 bases). The sample consisted of peripheral blood. The receptor was isolated from a woman at least 80 years old with active or convalescent COVID-19. For the CDR3, the DNA is TGTGCCAGCAGCGCTCCGGGACAGAACACTGAAGCTTTCTTT. Translating it yields CASSAPGQNTEAFF.